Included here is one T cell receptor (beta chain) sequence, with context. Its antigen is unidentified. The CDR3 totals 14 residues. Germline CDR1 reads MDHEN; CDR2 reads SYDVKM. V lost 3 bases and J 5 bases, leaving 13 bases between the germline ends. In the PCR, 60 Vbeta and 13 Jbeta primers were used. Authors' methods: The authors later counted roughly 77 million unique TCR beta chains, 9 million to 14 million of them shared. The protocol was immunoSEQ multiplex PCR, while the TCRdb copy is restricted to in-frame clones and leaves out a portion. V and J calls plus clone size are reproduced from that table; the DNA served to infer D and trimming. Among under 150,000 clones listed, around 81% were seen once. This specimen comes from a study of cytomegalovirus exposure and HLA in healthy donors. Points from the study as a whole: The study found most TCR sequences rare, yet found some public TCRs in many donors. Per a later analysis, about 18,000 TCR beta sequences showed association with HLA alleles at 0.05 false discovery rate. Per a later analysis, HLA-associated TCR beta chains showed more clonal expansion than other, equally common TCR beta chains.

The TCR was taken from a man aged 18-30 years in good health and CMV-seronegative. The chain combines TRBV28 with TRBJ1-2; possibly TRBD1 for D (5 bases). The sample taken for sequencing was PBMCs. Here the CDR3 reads CASSFRQGLYGYTF. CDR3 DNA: TGTGCCAGCAGTTTTCGGCAGGGTCTTTATGGCTACACCTTC.